This TCR beta chain is drawn from a study of tumor-infiltrating lymphocytes in localized non-small cell lung cancer. The CDR3 is 15 amino acids. The V gene's germline CDR1 is SGDLS and CDR2 YYNGEE. V gave up 6 bases and J gave up 0 bases; unmatched junction bases: 3. The table came from immunoSEQ multiplex PCR; TCRdb's copy has only in-frame clones and leaves some out. The profile shows tens of thousands of clones, 70% to 90% of them singletons. The sequenced sample was lung tumor tissue. The receptor was isolated from a human donor with non-small cell lung cancer. The chain uses TRBV9 and TRBJ1-6; TRBD1 aligns across 7 bases. CDR3 loop: CASTQGGSYNSPLHF. The DNA of the CDR3 is TGTGCCAGCACTCAGGGGGGCTCCTATAATTCACCCCTCCACTTT.